The clone carrying this T cell receptor beta chain has only a few counts. These data originate in a study of T-cell reconstitution after alpha-beta-depleted transplantation in children. Unique molecular identifiers were incorporated during preparation of the TCRbeta library. TCRdb recomputed calls from the PCR reads with MiXCR, one row per CDR3 protein. This sample carries around 600,000 distinct CDR3 sequences, approximately 15% of them seen once, and the ten largest clones take approximately 1%. CDR3 length equals 17 residues. The germline V and J ends were trimmed by 6 bases and 6 bases, with 24 bases remaining between them. Germline CDR1 SEHNR, CDR2 FQNEAQ (reference sequence).

The origin of this receptor is a human donor who donated a stem cell graft to a child with acute myeloid leukemia. The specimen comprised PBMCs from the stem cell graft donor, sampled from the stem cell graft. The chain links TRBV7-9 to TRBJ2-1; possibly TRBD1 for D (6 bases). The CDR3 protein is CASRLPGTQNRGNEQFF. In nucleotides, the CDR3 is TGTGCCAGCAGATTACCCGGGACACAGAATCGGGGCAATGAGCAGTTCTTC.